This record looks at one T cell receptor (beta chain) sequence and its context. Antigen specificity is unknown. This specimen belongs to a study of T cell responses to AZD1222 COVID-19 vaccine. This CDR3 contains 18 residues. The germline V gene has CDR1 SGHNT and CDR2 YYREEE (reference sequence). V was cut by 0 bases and J by 1 base, with 19 bases left in between. Some clones are missing from TCRdb's copy, which holds only in-frame ones; the method was immunoSEQ multiplex PCR. The table lists around 87,000 clones, 80% to 90% of them singletons, with under 3% in the top ten. Study observations and caveats: Most donors were white British, females outnumbered males, and clonal diversity was possibly underestimated. It was only after the peak T cell response that any repertoires were sampled.

The sequence was obtained from an adult who received the AZD1222 COVID-19 vaccine. Sequenced material: peripheral blood, taken 28 days after the second AZD1222 dose. The genes are TRBV5-4 and TRBJ1-1; D may be TRBD1 (5 bases). This chain's CDR3 is CASSLGLGEGRRNTEAFF. CDR3 DNA: TGTGCCAGCAGCTTGGGGTTGGGGGAGGGACGGAGGAACACTGAAGCTTTCTTT.